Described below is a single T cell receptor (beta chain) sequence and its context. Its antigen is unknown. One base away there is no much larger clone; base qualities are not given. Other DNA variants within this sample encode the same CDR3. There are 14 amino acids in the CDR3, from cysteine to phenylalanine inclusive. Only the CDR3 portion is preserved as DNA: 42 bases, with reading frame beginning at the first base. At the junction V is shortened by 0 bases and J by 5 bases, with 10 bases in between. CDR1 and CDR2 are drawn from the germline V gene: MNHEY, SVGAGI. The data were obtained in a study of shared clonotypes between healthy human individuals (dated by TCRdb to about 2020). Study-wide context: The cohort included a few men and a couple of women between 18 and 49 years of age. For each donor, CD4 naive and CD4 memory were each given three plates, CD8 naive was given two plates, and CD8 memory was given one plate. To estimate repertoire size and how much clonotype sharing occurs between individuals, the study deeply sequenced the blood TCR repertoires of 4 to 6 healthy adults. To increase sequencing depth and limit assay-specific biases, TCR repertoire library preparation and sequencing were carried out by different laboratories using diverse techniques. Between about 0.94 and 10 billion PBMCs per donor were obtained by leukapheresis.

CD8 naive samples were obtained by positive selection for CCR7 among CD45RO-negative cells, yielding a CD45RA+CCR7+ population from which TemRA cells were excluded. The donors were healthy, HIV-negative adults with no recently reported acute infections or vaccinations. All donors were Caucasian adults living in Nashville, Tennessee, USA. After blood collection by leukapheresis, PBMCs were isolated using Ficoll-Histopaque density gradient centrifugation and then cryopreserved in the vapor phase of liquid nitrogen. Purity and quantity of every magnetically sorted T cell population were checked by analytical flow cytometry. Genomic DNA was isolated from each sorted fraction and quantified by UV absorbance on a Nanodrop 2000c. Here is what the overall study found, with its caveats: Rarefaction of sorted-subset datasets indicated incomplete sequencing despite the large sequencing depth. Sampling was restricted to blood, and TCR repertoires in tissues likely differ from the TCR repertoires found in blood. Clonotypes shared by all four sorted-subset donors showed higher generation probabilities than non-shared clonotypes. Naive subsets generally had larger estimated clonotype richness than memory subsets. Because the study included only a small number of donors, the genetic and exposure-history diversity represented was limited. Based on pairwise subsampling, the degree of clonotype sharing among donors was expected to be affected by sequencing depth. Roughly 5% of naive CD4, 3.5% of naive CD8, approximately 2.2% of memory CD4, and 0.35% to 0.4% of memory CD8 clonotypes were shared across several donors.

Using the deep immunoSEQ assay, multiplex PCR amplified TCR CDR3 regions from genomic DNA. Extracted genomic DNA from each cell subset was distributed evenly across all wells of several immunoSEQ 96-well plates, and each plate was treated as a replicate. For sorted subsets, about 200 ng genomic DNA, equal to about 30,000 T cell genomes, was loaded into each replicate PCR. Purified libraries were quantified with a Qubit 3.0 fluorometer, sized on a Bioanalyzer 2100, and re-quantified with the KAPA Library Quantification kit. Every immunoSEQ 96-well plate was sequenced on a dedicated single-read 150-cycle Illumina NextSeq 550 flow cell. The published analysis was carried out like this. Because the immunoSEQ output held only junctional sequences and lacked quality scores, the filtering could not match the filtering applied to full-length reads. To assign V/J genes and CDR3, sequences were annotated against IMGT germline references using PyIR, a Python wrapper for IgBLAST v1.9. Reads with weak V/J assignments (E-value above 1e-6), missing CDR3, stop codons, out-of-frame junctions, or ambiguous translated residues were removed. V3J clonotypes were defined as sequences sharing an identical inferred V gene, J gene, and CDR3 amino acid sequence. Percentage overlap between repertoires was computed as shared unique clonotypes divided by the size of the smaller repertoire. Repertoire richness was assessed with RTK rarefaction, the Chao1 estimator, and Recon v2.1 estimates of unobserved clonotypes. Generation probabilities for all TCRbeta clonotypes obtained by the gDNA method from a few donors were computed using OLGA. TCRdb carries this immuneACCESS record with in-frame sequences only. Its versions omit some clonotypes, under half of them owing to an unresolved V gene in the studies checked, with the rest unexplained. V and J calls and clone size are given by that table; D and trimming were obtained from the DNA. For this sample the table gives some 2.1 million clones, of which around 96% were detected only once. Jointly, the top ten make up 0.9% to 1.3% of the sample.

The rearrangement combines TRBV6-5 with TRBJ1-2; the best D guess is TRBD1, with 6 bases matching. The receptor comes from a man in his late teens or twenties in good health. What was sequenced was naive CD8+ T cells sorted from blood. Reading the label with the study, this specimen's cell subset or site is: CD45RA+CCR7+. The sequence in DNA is TGTGCCAGCAGTTACTCCGGGGGCGTATATGGCTACACCTTC. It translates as CASSYSGGVYGYTF.